These 18 T cell receptor beta chains originate from one sample sequenced in a study of blood T cells in healthy people across ages. Primed by a sample-barcoded 5' primer and a J-beta primer mix, a second PCR proceeded for about 6 to 11 cycles. Each CDR3 protein gets one entry after TCRdb re-called the 5' RACE reads with MiXCR. The sample has hundreds of thousands of distinct CDR3 sequences, under 40% seen once. Sequencing was carried out using blood. These receptors came from a man aged 18-30 years in good health.

This clonotype has at least ten counts. The genes are TRBV25-1 and TRBJ2-1, with D uncertain. Per germline, CDR1 MGHDK and CDR2 SYGVNS. V gave up 0 bases and J gave up 6 bases, with 6 bases separating them. The CDR3 has 13 amino acids. The CDR3 spells CASSEYGFNEQFF. CDR3 bases: TGTGCCAGCAGTGAATATGGCTTCAATGAGCAGTTCTTC.

The chain recombines TRBV4-2 with TRBJ1-1; D is possibly TRBD1 (5 bases). V gave up 0 bases and J gave up 4 bases, with 12 bases separating them. The CDR3 covers 15 residues. The germline V gene has CDR1 LGHNA and CDR2 YNFKEQ. CDR3 region: CASSQDRAGSTEAFF. The DNA for the CDR3 is TGTGCCAGCAGCCAAGATCGCGCAGGGAGCACTGAAGCTTTCTTT.

Many counts were recorded for this clonotype. This chain connects TRBV20-1 to TRBJ2-1; no clear D gene. The CDR3 loop spans 14 amino acids. With 3 bases removed from V and 1 base from J, the gap between germline ends came to 10 bases. The germline V gene has CDR1 DFQATT and CDR2 SNEGSKA (reference sequence). CDR3 DNA sequence: TGCAGTGCTAGGGACCCCCATTCCTACAATGAGCAGTTCTTC. This sequence encodes CSARDPHSYNEQFF.

This clonotype was observed once. V usage is TRBV2 and J usage is TRBJ1-6, with D possibly TRBD1 on 5 matching bases. This CDR3 is built from 13 residues. Germline CDR1 reads SNHLY; CDR2 reads FYNNEI. Trimming left V 8 bases short and J 9 bases short, with 14 bases between. CDR3 loop: CASSQGSTSPLHF. As DNA, the CDR3 is TGTGCCAGCTCCCAGGGCTCTACTTCACCCCTCCACTTT.

The DNA of the CDR3 is TGTGCCAGCAGCCGCCCGACAGGGACCTCTGGAAACACCATATATTTT. Translating it yields CASSRPTGTSGNTIYF. V usage is TRBV12-3 or TRBV12-4 and J usage is TRBJ1-3; 7 nucleotides align to TRBD1. The CDR3 covers 16 residues. V lost 6 bases to trimming and J lost 0 bases; unmatched junction nucleotides: 8.

This clonotype was seen ten or more times. The chain couples TRBV10-3 to TRBJ2-5; 7 bases align to TRBD2. Germline V gives CDR1 ENHRY, CDR2 SYGVKD. The CDR3 contains 14 residues. V shed 6 bases and J 3 bases; nucleotides not matched to a gene: 7. The CDR3 is CAISQLAPKETQYF. Here the CDR3 DNA reads TGTGCCATCAGCCAACTAGCGCCGAAAGAGACCCAGTACTTC.

The sample holds a few counts of this clonotype. The rearrangement uses TRBV4-1 and TRBJ2-7; D may be TRBD1 (5 bases). Trimming removed 1 base from V and 7 bases from J, with 23 bases in between. Germline V CDR1 and CDR2: MGHRA, YSYEKL. The CDR3 is made up of 17 amino acids. The CDR3 region is CASSQVQAPESYNEQYF. CDR3 coding DNA: TGCGCCAGCAGCCAAGTACAGGCCCCAGAAAGTTACAATGAGCAGTACTTC.

This sequence joins TRBV7-2 and TRBJ1-2; D perhaps matches TRBD1 (6 bases). Germline CDR1 and CDR2: SGHTA and FQGNSA. Trimming took off 5 bases at V and 3 bases at J, with 13 bases between the two ends. This CDR3 spans 14 amino acids. CDR3 in amino acids: CASSPPGGHYGYTF. CDR3 coding DNA: TGTGCCAGCAGCCCCCCCGGGGGGCACTATGGCTACACCTTC.

The chain recombines TRBV7-3 with TRBJ2-2, with 7 positions matching TRBD1. This CDR3 has 16 residues. Germline values: CDR1 SGHTA, CDR2 FQGTGA. Trimming at V came to 3 bases and at J to 1 base, leaving 5 bases not matched to a gene. The CDR3 region is CASSLQGVKNTGELFF. CDR3 coding DNA: TGTGCCAGCAGCTTGCAGGGGGTCAAGAACACCGGGGAGCTGTTTTTT.

The V and J genes are TRBV6-6 and TRBJ2-5; no clear D gene. V lost 8 bases and J lost 0, with 10 bases in between. This CDR3 is built from 13 residues. The germline V gene has CDR1 MNHNY and CDR2 SVGAGI (reference sequence). The CDR3 region has the DNA TGTGCCAGCGGTAGGGTATACCAAGAGACCCAGTACTTC. It specifies CASGRVYQETQYF.

The V and J genes are TRBV7-2 and TRBJ1-1; TRBD1 is a possible D gene (5 bases). This CDR3 comprises 15 residues. The V end was cut by 5 bases, the J end by 0 bases, with 13 bases between. The germline V gene has CDR1 SGHTA and CDR2 FQGNSA. CDR3 nucleotide sequence: TGTGCCAGCAGCACGTCCAGGGTCCTGAACACTGAAGCTTTCTTT. Amino acids: CASSTSRVLNTEAFF.

V is TRBV4-3 and J is TRBJ1-2, with a possible D match to TRBD1 (6 bases). Deletions cut 0 bases from V and 3 bases from J, with 11 bases between. There are 15 residues in the CDR3. Germline values: CDR1 LGHNA, CDR2 YSLEER. Here the CDR3 reads CASSQDVYRDYGYTF. The DNA for the CDR3 is TGCGCCAGCAGCCAAGATGTGTACAGGGACTATGGCTACACCTTC.

Comments on this clonotype: Since a much larger clone is just one base distant, this may be a read error. J is TRBJ2-3 and V is TRBV5-1, with D uncertain. Trimming took 4 bases from V and 0 from J, leaving 6 bases between them. This CDR3 has 13 residues. Germline V gene lookup returns CDR1 SGHRS and CDR2 YFSETQ. The CDR3 loop reads CASSDTSTDTQYF. The CDR3 DNA follows: TGCGCCAGCAGCGATACCAGCACAGATACGCAGTATTTT.

The J gene is TRBJ2-1, the V gene TRBV7-2; the D call may be TRBD1 or TRBD2 (6 bases each). Per the germline V gene, CDR1 is SGHTA and CDR2 is FQGNSA. CDR3 length: 14 amino acids. Deletions cut 6 bases from V and 4 bases from J, with 13 bases between. The CDR3 region is CASSPGATYNEQFF. The CDR3, as DNA: TGTGCCAGCAGTCCGGGGGCGACGTACAATGAGCAGTTCTTC.

The chain employs TRBV27 and TRBJ1-6; no clear D. Germline V gives CDR1 MNHEY, CDR2 SMNVEV (reference sequence). V lost 7 bases and J 0 bases, leaving 10 bases between the germline ends. CDR3 length equals 15 residues. In nucleotides, the CDR3 is TGTGCCAGCACCCCTCAAAGCTCCTATAATTCACCCCTCCACTTT. Translated, it gives CASTPQSSYNSPLHF.

With regard to this clonotype: One junction end does not reproduce the germline sequence, and a read error may be involved. The chain combines TRBV7-9 with TRBJ2-1, with no clear D. The CDR3 runs to 13 residues. Germline CDR1 reads SEHNR; CDR2 reads FQNEAQ (reference sequence). This chain's CDR3 is CASSPPIINKQFF. The CDR3, as DNA: TGTGCCAGCAGCCCCCCTATTATCAATAAGCAGTTCTTC.

This clonotype was counted a few times. A read error may account for a junction end that differs from germline. The J gene is TRBJ1-2, the V gene TRBV5-5; 9 bases line up with TRBD1. This CDR3 is 15 amino acids long. Germline CDR1 reads SGHKS; CDR2 reads YYEKEE (reference sequence). The CDR3 protein is CASSTPGQGSYDYTF. Written as DNA, the CDR3 is TGTGCCAGCAGCACCCCGGGACAGGGCAGCTATGACTACACCTTC.

The rearrangement links TRBV5-1 to TRBJ2-1; a weak D match, TRBD1 (5 bases). This CDR3 has 15 amino acids. V was cut by 4 bases and J by 5 bases, with 16 bases left in between. CDR1 is SGHRS and CDR2 is YFSETQ in the germline V gene. DNA of the CDR3: TGCGCCAGCAGCACGGAAATACAGGAGAACAATGAGCAGTTCTTC. Amino acid sequence: CASSTEIQENNEQFF.